A single T cell receptor beta chain is shown here with its context. This specimen comes from a study of T cell changes during pregnancy in multiple sclerosis. J gave up 0 bases and V 5 bases, and 3 bases lay outside the gene matches. The CDR3 has 16 residues. The table came from immunoSEQ multiplex PCR; TCRdb's copy has only in-frame clones and leaves some out. The table has about 38,000 clones, 80% to 95% seen once; the top ten hold 0.37%. The clonotype originates from a female donor in good health, enrolled as a control in a pregnancy study. This chain connects TRBV6-7 to TRBJ2-7, with 14 bases aligning to TRBD2. TRBV6-7 is reported as an ORF; its role is uncertain. Sequenced material: CD4+ T cells from peripheral blood mononuclear cells, taken in the third trimester of pregnancy. This CDR3 is CASSRGLAGASYEQYF. The CDR3 coding sequence is TGTGCCAGCAGTCGGGGACTAGCGGGAGCCTCCTACGAGCAGTACTTC.